This is a list of T cell receptor beta chains from one sample in a study of cytomegalovirus exposure and HLA in healthy donors. Method: immunoSEQ multiplex PCR; TCRdb's copy keeps in-frame clones and lacks some. This sample has under 200,000 clones, with 86% found just once. Material for sequencing was PBMCs. Receptors were obtained from a woman aged 18-29 years in good health and CMV-seronegative. The CDR3 runs from the conserved cysteine through the conserved F or W. Fields, in order: clone size, D gene, J gene, V gene, CDR3 DNA, CDR3 protein. D genes are given only for firm matches. Some rows mark clone size as missing; the rest say once, few, many or name a class of expanded clone.

NA | TRBD1 | TRBJ2-7 | TRBV5-1 | TGCGCCAGCAGCCCGCAGGGGGCCTCCTACGAGCAGTACTTC | CASSPQGASYEQYF
NA | TRBD1 | TRBJ1-1 | TRBV27 | TGTGCCAGCAGTTTATTGTCAGGGGGCACTGAAGCTTTCTTT | CASSLLSGGTEAFF
NA | NA | TRBJ2-7 | TRBV27 | TGTGCCAGCAGTCCAGGGGTGGGGGAGCAGTACTTC | CASSPGVGEQYF
NA | NA | TRBJ2-3 | TRBV9 | TGTGCCAGCAGCGTATCAGTAGATACGCAGTATTTT | CASSVSVDTQYF
NA | TRBD1 | TRBJ2-7 | TRBV28 | TGTGCCAGCAGTTACGGGACAGTCGAGCAGTACTTC | CASSYGTVEQYF
NA | NA | TRBJ2-7 | TRBV9 | TGTGCCAGCAGCGTTGCGGGGTCAAGCTCCTACGAGCAGTACTTC | CASSVAGSSSYEQYF
once | TRBD1 | TRBJ1-5 | TRBV9 | TGTGCCAGCAGCGTAGGGACAGGGGATAGCAATCAGCCCCAGCATTTT | CASSVGTGDSNQPQHF
NA | NA | TRBJ2-5 | TRBV27 | TGTGCCAGCCGCCCCTCTCCCGGGCTAAAAGGAGGAGAGACCCAGTACTTC | CASRPSPGLKGGETQYF
NA | NA | TRBJ2-2 | TRBV30 | TGTGCCTGGAGTCGGGGATTCTTCACCGGGGAGCTGTTTTTT | CAWSRGFFTGELFF
NA | TRBD1 | TRBJ1-5 | TRBV12-5 | TGTGCTAGTGGTTTTCAGGGGGGTGATGATCAGCCCCAGCATTTT | CASGFQGGDDQPQHF
NA | NA | TRBJ2-7 | TRBV27 | TGTGCCAGCAGAAGTACAGAATACTACGAGCAGTACTTC | CASRSTEYYEQYF
NA | TRBD1 | TRBJ1-3 | TRBV9 | TGTGCCAGCAGCGTAGGTCGGACAGGGGGAAACACCATATATTTT | CASSVGRTGGNTIYF
few | NA | TRBJ2-1 | TRBV5-6 | TGTGCCAGCAGCCAACAATGGTGGGAGTCCAATGAGCAGTTCTTC | CASSQQWWESNEQFF
NA | NA | TRBJ2-3 | TRBV29-1 | TGCAGCGTAGGACAACCAAGCACAGATACGCAGTATTTT | CSVGQPSTDTQYF
once | NA | TRBJ1-4 | TRBV27 | TGTGCCAGCAGTTTTCTTGACAGTCACAATGAAAAACTGTTTTTT | CASSFLDSHNEKLFF
NA | TRBD2 | TRBJ2-5 | TRBV4-1 | TGCGCCAGCAGCCAAGATAGTGTAGGACTAGATATAAACTTC | CASSQDSVGLDINF
NA | NA | TRBJ2-1 | TRBV2 | TGTGCCAGCAGTGAAGGACTAGGGCGGGTGTCCTACAATGAGCAGTTCTTC | CASSEGLGRVSYNEQFF